Following are 15 T cell receptor beta chains from one sample sequenced in a study of Tregs in tolerant kidney transplant recipients. Generated by immunoSEQ multiplex PCR, the TCRdb table keeps only in-frame clones and is missing some. Of approximately 90,000 clones listed, more than 85% are singletons. Related graft donors supplied nonmyeloablative bone marrow transplants, and mixed chimerism was transient. The sample was CD4+ T cells from blood (PBMCs), taken 12 months after the transplant. The receptors were sampled from a human patient who received a combined kidney and bone marrow transplant. Some T cells may be transferred from the graft donor.

V gene TRBV5-1 combines with J gene TRBJ2-3, with 7 bases fitting TRBD1. Germline CDR1 SGHRS, CDR2 YFSETQ. Unmatched junction bases numbered 10, after V lost 3 bases and J lost 0 bases. CDR3 length: 17 residues. The CDR3 protein is CASSYLQGTGSTDTQYF. The CDR3 nucleotides are TGCGCCAGCAGCTACCTACAGGGGACGGGAAGCACAGATACGCAGTATTTT.

This clone has more than one count but fewer than ten. The gene calls are TRBV4-1 and TRBJ1-3; D is uncertain. Germline V CDR1 and CDR2: MGHRA, YSYEKL. V gave up 1 base and J gave up 0 bases, with 7 bases separating them. CDR3 length: 15 residues. Here the CDR3 reads CASSQVSFSGNTIYF. The CDR3 region has the DNA TGCGCCAGCAGCCAAGTTTCCTTCTCTGGAAACACCATATATTTT.

The chain joins TRBV5-4 to TRBJ2-3; 7 bases map to TRBD2. This CDR3 is 16 amino acids long. The germline CDR1 and CDR2 sequences are SGHNT and YYREEE (reference sequence). V shed 4 bases and J 6 bases; nucleotides not matched to a gene: 14. The CDR3 reads CASSRAEAGVGDTQYF. In DNA form, the CDR3 reads TGTGCCAGCAGCCGAGCCGAGGCGGGAGTCGGCGATACGCAGTATTTT. The whole variable domain, filled in from reference TRBV5-4 and TRBJ2-3, reads ETGVTQSPTHLIKTRGQQVTLRCSSQSGHNTVSWYQQALGQGPQFIFQYYREEENGRGNFPPRFSGLQFPNYSSELNVNALELDDSALYLCASSRAEAGVGDTQYFGPGTRLTVL.

The chain joins TRBV6-5 to TRBJ1-4, with a tentative D call TRBD1 (6 bases). This CDR3 has 14 amino acids. Trimming stripped 0 bases from V and 8 bases from J, with 10 bases between. The germline V gene has CDR1 MNHEY and CDR2 SVGAGI. DNA for the CDR3: TGTGCCAGCAGTTACTCGAGGGGGAGCGAAAAACTGTTTTTT. Its translation is CASSYSRGSEKLFF.

This chain joins TRBV18 and TRBJ2-3; the D gene is possibly TRBD1 (5 bases). Deletions cut 2 bases from V and 0 bases from J, with 9 bases between. CDR3 size: 15 residues. Germline V gene lookup returns CDR1 KGHSH and CDR2 LQKENI. CDR3 sequence: CASSPGADSTDTQYF. CDR3 coding DNA: TGTGCCAGCTCACCAGGGGCAGATAGCACAGATACGCAGTATTTT. Combining the CDR3 with reference TRBV18 and TRBJ2-3 gives the whole variable domain NAGVMQNPRHLVRRRGQEARLRCSPMKGHSHVYWYRQLPEEGLKFMVYLQKENIIDESGMPKERFSAEFPKEGPSILRIQQVVRGDSAAYFCASSPGADSTDTQYFGPGTRLTVL.

The rearrangement uses TRBV7-9 and TRBJ1-2, with no clear D. CDR3 length: 14 amino acids. CDR1 and CDR2 from the germline V gene are SEHNR and FQNEAQ (reference sequence). Trimming shortened V by 10 bases and J by 0 bases, and 15 bases separated the two germline ends. The CDR3 nucleotides are TGTGCCACCTACCCGGCAGGTTCTAACTATGGCTACACCTTC. It codes for CATYPAGSNYGYTF.

The rearrangement uses TRBV30 and TRBJ2-7; no clear D. Between the trimmed V and J ends, which lost 3 bases and 2 bases, there was a span of 8 bases. Germline V gene sequence: CDR1 GTSNPN, CDR2 SVGIG (reference sequence). The CDR3 has 12 amino acids. CDR3 in amino acids: CAWSLLTYEQYF. In DNA form, the CDR3 reads TGTGCCTGGAGCCTTCTAACCTACGAGCAGTACTTC.

DNA of the CDR3: TGTGCCCAGGGACAGGCAAAAAATACCTATGGCTACACCTTC. Residues: CAQGQAKNTYGYTF. V usage is TRBV2 and J usage is TRBJ1-2, with TRBD1 identical over 8 bases. The CDR3 contains 14 residues. In germline, CDR1 is SNHLY, CDR2 FYNNEI. The trim removed 11 bases at V and 4 bases at J, leaving 12 bases unmatched.

This clone was found once. The gene calls are TRBV12-5 and TRBJ2-7; perhaps TRBD1 as D (6 bases). From germline, CDR1 is LGHNT and CDR2 FRNRAP. V was pared by 0 bases and J by 3 bases, with 15 bases between. CDR3 size: 16 residues. The CDR3 nucleotides are TGTGCTAGTGGTTTGGTCCAAGTGGACAGAGACTACGAGCAGTACTTC. It yields the protein CASGLVQVDRDYEQYF.

J is TRBJ2-2 and V is TRBV2; D remains unclear. Germline V gives CDR1 SNHLY, CDR2 FYNNEI. The V end lost 6 bases, the J end lost 4 bases, and 9 bases lay between the germline ends. The length of the CDR3 is 13 residues. Here the CDR3 DNA reads TGTGCCAGCAGATACTATGCCACCGGGGAGCTGTTTTTT. This codes for CASRYYATGELFF.

This clone was seen only once. J is TRBJ2-3 and V is TRBV11-3; 10 bases map to TRBD2. With V trimmed by 3 bases and J by 4 bases, 4 bases remained unmatched. The germline CDR1 and CDR2 sequences are SGHNT and YENEEA. The CDR3 sequence is 15 residues long. As DNA, the CDR3 is TGTGCCAGCAGCTTGAGCGGGAGGGGGCCAGATACGCAGTATTTT. Protein product: CASSLSGRGPDTQYF.

V is TRBV28 and J is TRBJ2-7, with 7 positions matching TRBD1. The germline gives CDR1 MDHEN, CDR2 SYDVKM. The CDR3 contains 14 residues. V dropped 3 bases and J dropped 13; count of bases not matched to a gene: 15. CDR3: CASSLGTAKIPIYF. The DNA of the CDR3 is TGTGCCAGCAGTTTGGGGACAGCCAAGATACCCATTTACTTC.

The V and J genes are TRBV11-3 and TRBJ2-2; TRBD2 agrees at 8 bases. V trimming: 4 bases; J trimming: 3 bases; junction bases outside the gene matches: 10. This CDR3 contains 17 residues. From germline, CDR1 is SGHNT and CDR2 YENEEA. CDR3 amino acids: CASSSRVRRGDTGELFF. DNA of the CDR3: TGTGCCAGCAGCTCCCGGGTCCGGCGGGGGGACACCGGGGAGCTGTTTTTT.

The chain is built from TRBV7-2 and TRBJ2-7; TRBD1 aligns across 9 bases. This CDR3 is built from 15 residues. CDR1 is SGHTA, CDR2 FQGNSA, per germline. V shed 1 base, J shed 3 bases, and the junction held 4 bases outside the gene matches. CDR3 residues: CASSLGGTGYYEQYF. DNA of the CDR3: TGTGCCAGCAGCTTAGGCGGGACAGGGTACTACGAGCAGTACTTC.

This clone has only a few counts. The rearrangement uses TRBV10-3 and TRBJ1-3; 8 bases agree with TRBD1. Germline V CDR1 and CDR2: ENHRY, SYGVKD. The CDR3 covers 11 residues. V lost 11 bases, J lost 8 bases, and 5 bases stayed unmatched. This chain's CDR3 is CALGQGDTIYF. The CDR3 DNA is TGTGCCTTAGGACAGGGCGACACCATATATTTT.